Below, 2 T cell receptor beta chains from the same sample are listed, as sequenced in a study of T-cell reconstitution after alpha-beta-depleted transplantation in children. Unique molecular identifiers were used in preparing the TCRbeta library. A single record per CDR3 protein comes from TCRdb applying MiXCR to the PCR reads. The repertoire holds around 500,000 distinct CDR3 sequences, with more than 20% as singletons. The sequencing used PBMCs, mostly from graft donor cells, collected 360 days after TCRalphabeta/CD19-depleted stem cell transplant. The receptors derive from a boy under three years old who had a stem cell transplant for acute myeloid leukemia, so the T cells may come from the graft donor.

This CDR3 reads CASSPSGSNTGELFF. CDR3 DNA sequence: TGTGCCAGCAGCCCTAGCGGGTCGAACACCGGGGAGCTGTTTTTT. The chain combines TRBV7-9 with TRBJ2-2; 8 bases align to TRBD2. After removal of 5 bases from V and 0 bases from J, the junction contained 2 bases not matched to a gene. Germline V gene sequence: CDR1 SEHNR, CDR2 FQNEAQ (reference sequence). This CDR3 comprises 15 residues.

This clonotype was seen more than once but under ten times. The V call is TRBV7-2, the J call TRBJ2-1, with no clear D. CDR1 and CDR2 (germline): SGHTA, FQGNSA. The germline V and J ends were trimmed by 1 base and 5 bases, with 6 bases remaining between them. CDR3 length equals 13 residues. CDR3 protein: CASSLEANNEQFF. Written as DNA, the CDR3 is TGTGCCAGCAGCTTAGAGGCGAACAATGAGCAGTTCTTC.